Described below is a single T cell receptor (beta chain) sequence and its context. Its specificity is unknown. The data were obtained in a study of T cell responses to AZD1222 COVID-19 vaccine. Only in-frame clones appear in the TCRdb table, and some are missing; sequencing was by immunoSEQ multiplex PCR. Of about 130,000 clones in the sample, 88% were seen once. General observations from the study: Most donors were white British and more were female, and clonal diversity was possibly underestimated. Without day 14 samples, only post-peak T cell repertoires were studied.

Germline loops: CDR1 WSHSY, CDR2 SAAADI. This CDR3 is 17 amino acids long. The ends lost 11 bases at V and 0 bases at J; junction bases unmatched: 16. The V gene is TRBV10-2, the J gene TRBJ1-1; the match to TRBD1 covers 9 bases. Source: peripheral blood, taken on day 0 of MenACWY control vaccination. This receptor was obtained from an adult in good health. The CDR3 bases are TGCGCCTGCTTCTTCCGGGACAGGGTCCAAATGAACACTGAAGCTTTCTTT. It is translated as CACFFRDRVQMNTEAFF.